Here is one T cell receptor beta chain with its context. Its antigen remains unknown. This sample was taken from a study of beta chain features in type 1 diabetes. Study results and caveats: Diminished insertions and augmented deletions at VDJ junctions characterized type 1 diabetes patients. In patients and controls equally, PCR might favor templates that are shorter. When Type 1 diabetes patients were examined, their TCRB CDR3s proved moderately but significantly shorter in all four CD4+ subsets. The similarity of naive, central memory and Treg TCRB repertoires appeared greater among patients than among healthy donors.

CDR3 length equals 15 residues. The J segment lost 4 bases and the V segment lost 4 bases, leaving 5 bases of the junction unmatched. Germline CDR1 reads SGHAT; CDR2 reads FQNNGV. The isolated RNA, all of it, was reverse transcribed, so expressed TCRB transcripts were what got sequenced. This table comes from immunoSEQ multiplex PCR, and its TCRdb copy is limited to in-frame clones, with some not included. Here the sample spans 200,000 to 300,000 clones, about 15% being singletons. Using CD45RO/CCR7/CD25/CD127/CD95/CD27, CD4+ naive, central memory, regulatory and stem cell-like memory cells were sorted.

This chain joins TRBV11-2 and TRBJ2-2; 8 bases match TRBD2. The sequence came from a man aged 25 to 40 with type 1 diabetes. Sequencing was carried out using naive CD4+ T cells from blood. CDR3 nucleotide sequence: TGTGCCAGCAGCTCTCGGACTAGCCCCACCGGGGAGCTGTTTTTT. Its translation is CASSSRTSPTGELFF.